These 11 T cell receptor beta chains share one sample of origin, sequenced in a study of early T cells in non-severe SARS-CoV-2 infection. TCRdb ran MiXCR on the 5' RACE reads and lists one entry per CDR3 protein. The repertoire holds 90,000 to 130,000 distinct CDR3 sequences, with around 10% as singletons. Sequences were obtained from whole blood. These receptors were taken from an adult who was a healthcare worker with PCR-confirmed SARS-CoV-2 infection or an uninfected control (not recorded which).

This clonotype came up a few times. V and J are TRBV12-3 or TRBV12-4 and TRBJ1-4; the D is unclear. The CDR3 runs to 14 residues. Deletions cut 3 bases from V and 7 bases from J, with 12 bases between. In nucleotides, the CDR3 is TGTGCCAGCAGTTTTGGTTTGTCGAGTGAAAAACTGTTTTTT. Protein sequence: CASSFGLSSEKLFF.

To note about this clonotype: The junction and the germline gene differ at one end; a read error may be behind it. The rearrangement joins TRBV11-2 to TRBJ2-2, with a tentative D call TRBD2 (5 bases). The CDR3 loop spans 15 amino acids. Germline V gives CDR1 SGHAT, CDR2 FQNNGV. CDR3 amino acids: CATSFGDAGTGELFF. In DNA, the CDR3 is TGTGCCACCAGCTTCGGCGACGCGGGTACCGGGGAGCTGTTTTTT.

The genes are TRBV6-1 and TRBJ2-4; D perhaps matches TRBD1 (6 bases). The length of the CDR3 is 14 residues. With 2 bases removed from V and 4 bases from J, the gap between germline ends came to 9 bases. Germline V gene lookup returns CDR1 MNHNS and CDR2 SASEGT. CDR3: CASSERTVKNIQYF. DNA of the CDR3: TGTGCCAGCAGTGAACGGACAGTAAAAAACATTCAGTACTTC.

The V and J genes are TRBV29-1 and TRBJ1-2, with D perhaps matching TRBD1 (5 bases). Trimming removed 7 bases at V and 8 bases at J, with 23 bases between. Germline V gene data show CDR1 as SQVTM and CDR2 as ANQGSEA. The CDR3 has 14 residues. The DNA for the CDR3 is TGCAGCGGCGGGCCCGGGACCCCAGGCAGGGGCTACACCTTC. Translation gives CSGGPGTPGRGYTF.

This clonotype turned up a few times. The chain carries TRBV29-1 and TRBJ2-1; D is undetermined. CDR3 length: 12 residues. Germline lookup yields CDR1 SQVTM and CDR2 ANQGSEA. V was clipped by 6 bases and J by 2 bases, with 8 bases between them. DNA of the CDR3: TGCAGCGTCGCCGTGACCTACAATGAGCAGTTCTTC. Its protein is CSVAVTYNEQFF.

This clonotype was seen ten or more times. The chain combines TRBV20-1 with TRBJ1-4; D is undetermined. V was trimmed by 4 bases and J by 0 bases, leaving 6 bases between them. This CDR3 has 13 amino acids. In germline, CDR1 is DFQATT, CDR2 SNEGSKA (reference sequence). The CDR3 bases are TGCAGTGCTAAGGGTGCAACTAATGAAAAACTGTTTTTT. It yields the protein CSAKGATNEKLFF.

The gene calls are TRBV5-6 and TRBJ2-1; no clear D. The CDR3 has 13 residues. Trimming took 7 bases from V and 1 from J, leaving 9 bases between them. Germline V CDR1 and CDR2: SGHDT, YYEEEE. The CDR3 sequence is CASSFLSYNEQFF. CDR3 DNA: TGTGCCAGCTCCTTTCTTTCCTACAATGAGCAGTTCTTC.

The chain is built from TRBV12-5 and TRBJ1-6; a weak D match, TRBD1 (5 bases). CDR3 length: 15 residues. CDR1 is LGHNT and CDR2 is FRNRAP in the germline V gene. V was cut by 9 bases and J by 8 bases, with 20 bases left in between. The CDR3 spells CARHSGTPQDSPLHF. DNA of the CDR3: TGTGCTAGGCATTCTGGGACTCCTCAAGATTCACCCCTCCACTTT.

CDR3 coding DNA: TGTGCCAGCAACCGGGACAGCACAGATACGCAGTATTTT. It specifies CASNRDSTDTQYF. The V and J genes are TRBV12-3 or TRBV12-4 and TRBJ2-3; D assignment may be TRBD1 or TRBD2 (5 bases each). The length of the CDR3 is 13 residues. The germline V and J ends were trimmed by 7 bases and 0 bases, with 8 bases remaining between them.

This clonotype occurred many times. The chain uses TRBV28 and TRBJ2-3; TRBD2 might be the D (6 bases). The CDR3 loop spans 14 amino acids. CDR1 is MDHEN, CDR2 SYDVKM, per germline. With 3 bases removed from V and 3 bases from J, the gap between germline ends came to 10 bases. CDR3: CASSFGAGTDTQYF. DNA for the CDR3: TGTGCCAGCAGTTTCGGGGCGGGGACAGATACGCAGTATTTT. Full variable domain (missing parts from reference TRBV28 and TRBJ2-3): DVKVTQSSRYLVKRTGEKVFLECVQDMDHENMFWYRQDPGLGLRLIYFSYDVKMKEKGDIPEGYSVSREKKERFSLILESASTNQTSMYLCASSFGAGTDTQYFGPGTRLTVL.

The chain uses TRBV12-3 or TRBV12-4 and TRBJ2-3, with D maybe TRBD2 (5 bases). Trimming stripped 4 bases from V and 4 bases from J, with 15 bases between. CDR3 length equals 15 residues. The DNA of the CDR3 is TGTGCCAGCAGTTATGTCCCCGGGATCCCAGATACGCAGTATTTT. Its protein product is CASSYVPGIPDTQYF.